Following are 19 T cell receptor beta chains from one sample sequenced in a study of cytomegalovirus exposure and HLA in healthy donors. 13 Jbeta primers and 60 Vbeta primers were used for the PCR. TCRdb's table, derived via immunoSEQ multiplex PCR, lists solely in-frame clones and lacks some. The table includes some 150,000 clones, around 80% detected once. The sample taken for sequencing was PBMCs. The receptor source for this set is a man aged 35 to 55 in good health and CMV-seropositive.

V is TRBV7-2 and J is TRBJ2-7, with a weak D call TRBD1 (6 bases). Germline CDR1 is SGHTA and CDR2 is FQGNSA. Deletions cut 2 bases from V and 6 bases from J, with 17 bases between. The CDR3 has 15 residues. The CDR3 loop is CASSLNTGFLGEQYF. The CDR3 coding sequence is TGTGCCAGCAGCTTAAATACAGGGTTCCTGGGCGAGCAGTACTTC.

The chain employs TRBV18 and TRBJ1-4, with 7 positions matching TRBD1. Looked up from germline, CDR1 is KGHSH and CDR2 is LQKENI. The length of the CDR3 is 16 residues. V was pared by 0 bases and J by 4 bases, with 5 bases of the junction left unmatched. The DNA for the CDR3 is TGTGCCAGCTCACCACCCTCGGGACAGAGTAATGAAAAACTGTTTTTT. Its translation is CASSPPSGQSNEKLFF.

The rearrangement uses TRBV28 and TRBJ2-7; 8 nucleotides align to TRBD1. This CDR3 has 15 amino acids. The germline V gene encodes CDR1 MDHEN and CDR2 SYDVKM. Unmatched junction bases numbered 10, after V lost 5 bases and J lost 4 bases. CDR3 DNA sequence: TGTGCCAGCAGTCCGAGGACAGGGTTAACATACGAGCAGTACTTC. It encodes CASSPRTGLTYEQYF.

J is TRBJ1-1 and V is TRBV14; possible D gene TRBD1, 5 bases. Germline CDR1 SGHDN, CDR2 FVKESK. The CDR3 consists of 13 residues. Trimming cost V 4 bases and J 5 bases, with 11 bases left between them. The CDR3 nucleotides are TGTGCCAGCAGCCGTTTGGGGGGTACTGAAGCTTTCTTT. Its protein product is CASSRLGGTEAFF.

This chain connects TRBV4-1 to TRBJ2-3, with TRBD2 matching over 9 bases. CDR3 length equals 15 residues. V trimming: 1 base; J trimming: 4 bases; junction bases outside the gene matches: 3. The germline V gene encodes CDR1 MGHRA and CDR2 YSYEKL. CDR3 protein: CASSQALAGADTQYF. Written as DNA, the CDR3 is TGCGCCAGCAGCCAAGCACTAGCGGGCGCAGATACGCAGTATTTT.

The chain combines TRBV28 with TRBJ1-5; D uncertain. This CDR3 comprises 16 residues. Trimming left V 2 bases short and J 0 bases short, with 11 bases between. Germline V lookup: CDR1 MDHEN, CDR2 SYDVKM. The CDR3 loop reads CASSLPTDYSNQPQHF. CDR3 DNA sequence: TGTGCCAGCAGTTTACCCACAGACTATAGCAATCAGCCCCAGCATTTT.

The genes are TRBV7-6 and TRBJ2-7; 9 bases align to TRBD2. J gave up 5 bases and V 4 bases, and 12 bases lay outside the gene matches. The germline V gene has CDR1 SGHVS and CDR2 FNYEAQ. There are 16 residues in the CDR3. The CDR3 bases are TGTGCCAGCAGCTCAACTCATAGCGGGAGAGGCCACGAGCAGTACTTC. Protein: CASSSTHSGRGHEQYF.

The rearrangement joins TRBV2 to TRBJ1-5; maybe TRBD1 (5 bases). CDR1 is SNHLY, CDR2 FYNNEI, per germline. This CDR3 contains 14 residues. Trimming removed 3 bases from V and 4 bases from J, with 10 bases in between. CDR3 bases: TGTGCCAGCAGTGAGCAGGGTCTGAATCAGCCCCAGCATTTT. Amino acids: CASSEQGLNQPQHF. The full variable domain, in which reference TRBV2 and TRBJ1-5 provide the parts outside the CDR3, is EPEVTQTPSHQVTQMGQEVILRCVPISNHLYFYWYRQILGQKVEFLVSFYNNEISEKSEIFDDQFSVERPDGSNFTLKIRSTKLEDSAMYFCASSEQGLNQPQHFGDGTRLSIL.

This clone was observed a handful of times. The gene calls are TRBV5-6 and TRBJ1-1; 8 bases are a match to TRBD1. Germline-derived CDR1 and CDR2 are SGHDT and YYEEEE. The CDR3 extends over 11 amino acids. The V gene end was trimmed by 2 bases and the J gene end by 12 bases; junction bases not matched to a gene: 3. This CDR3 is CASSLQGVTFF. The CDR3 bases are TGTGCCAGCAGCTTACAGGGGGTGACTTTCTTT.

This clone was found once. This chain links TRBV27 with TRBJ1-1; no clear D gene. Trimming removed 6 bases at V and 3 bases at J, with 11 bases between. CDR3 length: 13 amino acids. The germline gives CDR1 MNHEY, CDR2 SMNVEV (reference sequence). This CDR3 is CASSLGSYTEAFF. Written as DNA, the CDR3 is TGTGCCAGCAGCCTTGGGAGTTACACTGAAGCTTTCTTT.

The V call is TRBV29-1, the J call TRBJ2-3; no firm D call. Germline V CDR1 and CDR2: SQVTM, ANQGSEA. This CDR3 comprises 17 residues. The V end lost 6 bases, the J end lost 0 bases, and 22 bases lay between the germline ends. The chain's CDR3 is CSVAGHPSVPSTDTQYF. DNA for the CDR3: TGCAGCGTCGCAGGTCACCCTTCCGTACCTAGCACAGATACGCAGTATTTT.

This clone was picked up one time. The rearrangement uses TRBV5-1 and TRBJ2-1, with D perhaps matching TRBD2 (6 bases). Trimming left V 3 bases short and J 6 bases short, with 16 bases between. Germline CDR1 is SGHRS and CDR2 is YFSETQ. The CDR3 extends over 15 amino acids. The CDR3 spells CASSSTGLPPNEQFF. The CDR3 DNA reads TGCGCCAGCAGCTCCACGGGACTTCCACCCAATGAGCAGTTCTTC.

The rearrangement links TRBV6-4 to TRBJ2-3; TRBD2 agrees at 10 bases. This CDR3 is built from 16 residues. V was pared by 6 bases and J by 0 bases, with 6 bases of the junction left unmatched. Germline V gene lookup returns CDR1 MRHNA and CDR2 SNTAGT. CDR3 coding DNA: TGTGCCAGCAGCCCTTCTAGCGGGGGTAGCACAGATACGCAGTATTTT. It specifies CASSPSSGGSTDTQYF.

V usage is TRBV5-1 and J usage is TRBJ2-3; TRBD1 matches 9 bases. The CDR3 length is 15 residues. The germline V gene has CDR1 SGHRS and CDR2 YFSETQ. Germline trimming cut 4 bases from V and 0 bases from J; bases unmatched to any gene: 3. This CDR3 reads CASSRGTGSTDTQYF. The CDR3, as DNA: TGCGCCAGCAGCCGAGGGACAGGGAGCACAGATACGCAGTATTTT.

The rearrangement joins TRBV27 to TRBJ2-2; 7 nucleotides line up with TRBD1. Per germline, CDR1 MNHEY and CDR2 SMNVEV (reference sequence). With 6 bases clipped from V and 1 base from J, the junction kept 8 bases outside the gene matches. The CDR3 covers 16 residues. The CDR3 spells CASSPGTAKNTGELFF. The CDR3 nucleotides read TGTGCCAGCAGCCCCGGGACAGCCAAGAACACCGGGGAGCTGTTTTTT.

Here the CDR3 DNA reads TGTGCCAGCAGACTAAAAACGGGGGGCGTTAGTAATTCACCCCTCCACTTT. Protein sequence: CASRLKTGGVSNSPLHF. This rearrangement joins TRBV4-2 to TRBJ1-6; D possibly corresponds to TRBD1 (6 bases). Germline-derived CDR1 and CDR2 are LGHNA and YNFKEQ. This CDR3 is built from 17 residues. The V end lost 6 bases, the J end lost 6 bases, and 21 bases lay between the germline ends.

This clone has a single count. The chain joins TRBV7-2 to TRBJ1-5; no reliable D call. Trimming removed 5 bases at V and 0 bases at J, with 14 bases between. The CDR3 is made up of 16 amino acids. Germline-derived CDR1 and CDR2 are SGHTA and FQGNSA. The CDR3 DNA reads as TGTGCCAGCAGCGAGGCAGCGGTTCTTAGCAATCAGCCCCAGCATTTT. It codes for CASSEAAVLSNQPQHF.

V gene TRBV30 combines with J gene TRBJ1-1; no firm D call. CDR3 length: 13 amino acids. Deletions cut 4 bases from V and 3 bases from J, with 12 bases between. CDR1 is GTSNPN and CDR2 is SVGIG in the germline V gene (reference sequence). In DNA form, the CDR3 reads TGTGCCTGGAATCTTCGGGGTGACACTGAAGCTTTCTTT. Its protein product is CAWNLRGDTEAFF.

This clone was seen once. The gene calls are TRBV7-9 and TRBJ1-2, with TRBD1 matching 8 bases. Losses at the gene ends were 3 bases for V and 6 bases for J; bases not matched to a gene: 6. Germline CDR1 and CDR2: SEHNR and FQNEAQ (reference sequence). CDR3 length: 14 residues. The DNA for the CDR3 is TGTGCCAGCAGCTTGGACGGACAGGGAAATGGCTACACCTTC. Translated, it gives CASSLDGQGNGYTF.